The T cell receptor beta chain described here comes from a study of control samples from healthy donors and cancer patients. Generated by immunoSEQ multiplex PCR, the TCRdb table keeps only in-frame clones and is missing some. Among about 150,000 clones, approximately 90% were seen once, and the ten largest hold 0.65% to 0.85%. Sequencing was carried out using blood. The sequence came from a woman aged 25 to 45 in good health.

CDR3 DNA sequence: TGTGCCAGCAGCGCCCGGGGAGGGGGGCTTGGTGAAAAACTGTTTTTT. It specifies CASSARGGGLGEKLFF. This rearrangement joins TRBV9 to TRBJ1-4; D might be TRBD1 (6 bases). Germline V gene sequence: CDR1 SGDLS, CDR2 YYNGEE. V dropped 3 bases and J dropped 7 bases, with 19 bases sitting between them. This CDR3 contains 16 residues.